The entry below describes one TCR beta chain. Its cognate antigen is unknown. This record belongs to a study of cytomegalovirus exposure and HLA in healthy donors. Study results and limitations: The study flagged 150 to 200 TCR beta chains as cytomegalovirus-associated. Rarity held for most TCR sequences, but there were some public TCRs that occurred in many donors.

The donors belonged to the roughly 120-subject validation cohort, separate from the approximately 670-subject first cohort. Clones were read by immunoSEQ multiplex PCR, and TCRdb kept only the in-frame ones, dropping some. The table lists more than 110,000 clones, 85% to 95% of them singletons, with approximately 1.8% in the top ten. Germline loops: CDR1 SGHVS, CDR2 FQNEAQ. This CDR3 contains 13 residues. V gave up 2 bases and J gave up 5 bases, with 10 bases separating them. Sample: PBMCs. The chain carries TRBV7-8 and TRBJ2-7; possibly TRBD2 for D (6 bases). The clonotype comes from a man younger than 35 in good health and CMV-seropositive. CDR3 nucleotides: TGTGCCAGCAGCTTACGGGGGTTCCACGAGCAGTACTTC. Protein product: CASSLRGFHEQYF.